Sequencing of this T cell receptor (beta chain) was carried out in a study of STAT5B mutations in CD4+ large granular lymphocyte leukemia. Study outcomes and limitations: No patients shared main leukemic clonotypes, though roughly 25% appeared at low frequency elsewhere. Top patient clones used TRBV06 genes more often: 8/27 versus 2/35 in controls.

Germline loops: CDR1 KGHSH, CDR2 LQKENI. This CDR3 has 16 residues. Trimming shortened V by 4 bases and J by 2 bases, and 17 bases separated the two germline ends. The assay was run at survey level. The data were produced by immunoSEQ multiplex PCR, yet TCRdb's version contains in-frame clones alone and is incomplete. This repertoire shows fewer than 50,000 clones, 75% to 85% found once; its top ten account for around 0.5%. About this clone: Its antigen remains unknown.

The receptor comes from a human donor in good health. The sequenced sample was CD4+ T cells from blood buffy coats. The V and J genes are TRBV18 and TRBJ2-5; D gene uncertain. The CDR3 bases are TGTGCCAGCTCACTTTTTGCCAGCCGTAAGCAAGAGACCCAGTACTTC. This codes for CASSLFASRKQETQYF. Full variable domain (missing parts from reference TRBV18 and TRBJ2-5): NAGVMQNPRHLVRRRGQEARLRCSPMKGHSHVYWYRQLPEEGLKFMVYLQKENIIDESGMPKERFSAEFPKEGPSILRIQQVVRGDSAAYFCASSLFASRKQETQYFGPGTRLLVL.